A selection of T cell receptor beta chains follows, all from one sample in a study of cytotoxic CD8 clonotypes in ibrutinib-treated CLL. Repertoires were generated with immunoSEQ multiplex PCR, while TCRdb's copy carries only in-frame clones and drops some. Of tens of thousands of clones listed, 57% were seen once; the top ten hold roughly 15%. This sample comprised PBMCs, obtained after 12 months of ibrutinib treatment. Receptors originate from a human donor with chronic lymphocytic leukemia. Each CDR3 is given with its conserved first and last residue. D genes are given only for firm matches. Size tells how often a clone was seen (once, few, many) or the class of an expanded clone, and some rows leave it out.

D gene: -; V gene: TRBV5-1; clone size: -; J gene: TRBJ1-1; CDR3 protein: CASSLYALNTEAFF; CDR3 DNA: TGCGCCAGCAGCTTGTATGCACTGAACACTGAAGCTTTCTTT
D gene: -; V gene: TRBV18; clone size: -; J gene: TRBJ2-1; CDR3 protein: CASSPLFNEQFF; CDR3 DNA: TGTGCCAGCTCCCCCTTATTCAATGAGCAGTTCTTC
D gene: TRBD2; V gene: TRBV7-2; clone size: -; J gene: TRBJ2-5; CDR3 protein: CASSPRRVAGGQETQYF; CDR3 DNA: TGTGCCAGCAGCCCAAGAAGGGTAGCGGGGGGGCAAGAGACCCAGTACTTC
D gene: -; V gene: TRBV19; clone size: -; J gene: TRBJ1-2; CDR3 protein: CASSLGYGYTF; CDR3 DNA: TGTGCCAGTAGTTTGGGTTATGGCTACACCTTC
D gene: TRBD1; V gene: TRBV11-3; clone size: -; J gene: TRBJ2-1; CDR3 protein: CASSRQGLNEQFF; CDR3 DNA: TGTGCCAGCAGCAGACAGGGGCTCAATGAGCAGTTCTTC
D gene: -; V gene: TRBV6-6; clone size: -; J gene: TRBJ2-3; CDR3 protein: CACKGEGSTDTQYF; CDR3 DNA: TGTGCCTGCAAGGGGGAGGGTAGCACAGATACGCAGTATTTT
D gene: -; V gene: TRBV5-1; clone size: -; J gene: TRBJ1-2; CDR3 protein: CASSLEAVVGGYTF; CDR3 DNA: TGCGCCAGCAGTTTAGAGGCGGTAGTGGGTGGCTACACCTTC
D gene: -; V gene: TRBV15; clone size: few; J gene: TRBJ1-5; CDR3 protein: CATSRVRSPGPIWGNQPQHF; CDR3 DNA: TGTGCCACCAGCAGAGTTCGTTCCCCCGGCCCCATATGGGGCAATCAGCCCCAGCATTTT
D gene: -; V gene: TRBV5-1; clone size: few; J gene: TRBJ1-1; CDR3 protein: CASSSDLNTEAFF; CDR3 DNA: TGCGCCAGCAGCTCCGACCTGAACACTGAAGCTTTCTTT
D gene: -; V gene: TRBV29-1; clone size: few; J gene: TRBJ1-2; CDR3 protein: CSVVPGYTF; CDR3 DNA: TGCAGCGTTGTCCCCGGCTACACCTTC
D gene: -; V gene: TRBV5-1; clone size: -; J gene: TRBJ2-6; CDR3 protein: CASSSTGFSGANVLTF; CDR3 DNA: TGCGCCAGCAGCTCAACAGGGTTCTCTGGGGCCAACGTCCTGACTTTC
D gene: -; V gene: TRBV28; clone size: -; J gene: TRBJ2-1; CDR3 protein: CASSLTPSSGMNEQFF; CDR3 DNA: TGTGCCAGCAGTTTAACCCCGTCCTCCGGGATGAATGAGCAGTTCTTC
D gene: TRBD1; V gene: TRBV7-8; clone size: -; J gene: TRBJ2-1; CDR3 protein: CASSLDRGTYNEQFF; CDR3 DNA: TGTGCCAGCAGCTTAGACAGGGGTACCTACAATGAGCAGTTCTTC
D gene: -; V gene: TRBV19; clone size: -; J gene: TRBJ1-6; CDR3 protein: CASRSLPSHTYNSPLHF; CDR3 DNA: TGTGCCAGTAGGTCTCTACCGAGTCACACCTATAATTCACCCCTCCACTTT
D gene: -; V gene: TRBV7-2; clone size: -; J gene: TRBJ2-2; CDR3 protein: CASSLIMGTGELFF; CDR3 DNA: TGTGCCAGCAGCTTAATTATGGGGACCGGGGAGCTGTTTTTT
D gene: -; V gene: TRBV6-5; clone size: -; J gene: TRBJ1-2; CDR3 protein: CASSEPVSRAGYTF; CDR3 DNA: TGTGCCAGCAGTGAACCCGTATCGCGAGCTGGCTACACCTTC
D gene: -; V gene: TRBV19; clone size: few; J gene: TRBJ2-1; CDR3 protein: CASSVQGFGSYNEQFF; CDR3 DNA: TGTGCCAGTAGTGTCCAGGGATTTGGGTCCTACAATGAGCAGTTCTTC
D gene: -; V gene: TRBV19; clone size: few; J gene: TRBJ2-5; CDR3 protein: CASSIGRHQLETQYF; CDR3 DNA: TGTGCCAGTAGTATTGGCAGGCACCAATTAGAGACCCAGTACTTC
D gene: -; V gene: TRBV28; clone size: few; J gene: TRBJ1-3; CDR3 protein: CATAGYNTIYF; CDR3 DNA: TGTGCCACCGCAGGTTACAACACCATATATTTT
D gene: -; V gene: TRBV6-1; clone size: -; J gene: TRBJ1-2; CDR3 protein: CASTPRGSSYGYTF; CDR3 DNA: TGTGCCAGCACCCCTAGGGGGTCCTCCTATGGCTACACCTTC
D gene: -; V gene: TRBV10-3; clone size: few; J gene: TRBJ1-1; CDR3 protein: CAISRSQFDRNTEAFF; CDR3 DNA: TGTGCCATCAGTCGGTCTCAGTTCGACAGGAACACTGAAGCTTTCTTT
D gene: -; V gene: TRBV6-1; clone size: -; J gene: TRBJ1-2; CDR3 protein: CASSESDSGYGYTF; CDR3 DNA: TGTGCCAGCAGTGAATCCGACTCCGGCTATGGCTACACCTTC
D gene: -; V gene: TRBV6-1; clone size: many; J gene: TRBJ1-3; CDR3 protein: CASSDPRKASGNTIYF; CDR3 DNA: TGTGCCAGCAGTGATCCCCGCAAAGCGTCTGGAAACACCATATATTTT
D gene: TRBD1; V gene: TRBV7-9; clone size: -; J gene: TRBJ2-2; CDR3 protein: CASSRGTGGQLANTGELFF; CDR3 DNA: TGTGCCAGCAGCCGGGGGACAGGGGGCCAGCTCGCGAACACCGGGGAGCTGTTTTTT
D gene: TRBD2; V gene: TRBV19; clone size: once; J gene: TRBJ2-5; CDR3 protein: CASAFGVGGGRETQYF; CDR3 DNA: TGTGCCAGCGCCTTTGGGGTTGGCGGGGGTAGAGAGACCCAGTACTTC
D gene: -; V gene: TRBV15; clone size: few; J gene: TRBJ2-7; CDR3 protein: CATSSLGLKSSYEQYF; CDR3 DNA: TGTGCCACCAGCAGCTTAGGACTAAAAAGCTCCTACGAGCAGTACTTC
D gene: -; V gene: TRBV11-3; clone size: -; J gene: TRBJ2-7; CDR3 protein: CASSSSGLISYEQYF; CDR3 DNA: TGTGCCAGCAGCAGCAGCGGTCTCATCTCCTACGAGCAGTACTTC
D gene: -; V gene: TRBV27; clone size: -; J gene: TRBJ1-1; CDR3 protein: CASSLSRSLYTEAFF; CDR3 DNA: TGTGCCAGCAGTTTATCGCGGAGCCTGTACACTGAAGCTTTCTTT
D gene: -; V gene: TRBV5-1; clone size: -; J gene: TRBJ1-4; CDR3 protein: CASSFVPNEKLFF; CDR3 DNA: TGCGCCAGCAGCTTTGTACCAAATGAAAAACTGTTTTTT